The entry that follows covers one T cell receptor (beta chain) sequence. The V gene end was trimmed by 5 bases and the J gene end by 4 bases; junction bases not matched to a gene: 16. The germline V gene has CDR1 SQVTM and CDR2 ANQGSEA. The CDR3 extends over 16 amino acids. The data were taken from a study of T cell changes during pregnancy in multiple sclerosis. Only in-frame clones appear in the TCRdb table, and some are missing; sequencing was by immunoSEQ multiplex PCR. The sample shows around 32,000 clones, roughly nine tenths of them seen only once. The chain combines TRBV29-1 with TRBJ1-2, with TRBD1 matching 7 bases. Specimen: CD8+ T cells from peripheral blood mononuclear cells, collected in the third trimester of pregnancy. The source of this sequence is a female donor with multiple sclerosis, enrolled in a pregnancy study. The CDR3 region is CSVHCGIIRTGYGYTF. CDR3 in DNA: TGCAGCGTTCACTGCGGGATTATTCGGACAGGCTATGGCTACACCTTC.